This T cell receptor beta chain was documented in a study of blood T cell dynamics during melanoma immunotherapy. About the research overall: Standard first-line treatment here was pembrolizumab or nivolumab plus ipilimumab in metastatic melanoma.

Documented time point: week 3, after first cycle of checkpoint inhibitor. Sampling occurred pretreatment (T0) and at week 3 (W3), after cycle one of checkpoint blockade. Patients had no prior systemic cancer treatment, immunosuppressants or other active cancers. The CDR3 covers 15 residues. Germline CDR1 reads MNHNS; CDR2 reads SASEGT. DNA loading was fixed at roughly 360 ng for all bulk PBMC samples. Data came from immunoSEQ multiplex PCR; TCRdb stores just in-frame clones and leaves some out. The sample records a few thousand clones, 88% being singletons. The genes are TRBV6-1 and TRBJ2-5; 9 positions match TRBD1. TRBJ2-7 matches the DNA end more closely, so the J call is doubtful. The sequences come from blood, collected from a patient treated with checkpoint blockade. The sequence derives from a human donor with melanoma. The CDR3 protein is CASSAAQGARYEQYF. The DNA of the CDR3 is TGTGCCAGCAGTGCTGCACAGGGGGCACGCTACGAGCAGTACTTC.